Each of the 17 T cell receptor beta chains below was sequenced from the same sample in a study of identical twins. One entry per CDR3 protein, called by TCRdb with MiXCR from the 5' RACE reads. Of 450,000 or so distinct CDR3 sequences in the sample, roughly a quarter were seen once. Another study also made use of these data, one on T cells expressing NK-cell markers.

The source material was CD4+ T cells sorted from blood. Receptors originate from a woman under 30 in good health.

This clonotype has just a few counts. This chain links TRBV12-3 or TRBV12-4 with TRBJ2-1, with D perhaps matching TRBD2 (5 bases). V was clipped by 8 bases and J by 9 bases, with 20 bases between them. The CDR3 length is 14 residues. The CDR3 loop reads CASSPFRRVGEQFF. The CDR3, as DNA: TGTGCCAGCTCCCCGTTCCGGCGGGTGGGTGAGCAGTTCTTC.

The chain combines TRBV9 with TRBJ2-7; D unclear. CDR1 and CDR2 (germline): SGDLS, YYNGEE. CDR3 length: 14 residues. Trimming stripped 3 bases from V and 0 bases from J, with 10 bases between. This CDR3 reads CASSATYTSYEQYF. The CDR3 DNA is TGTGCCAGCAGCGCCACGTACACCTCCTACGAGCAGTACTTC. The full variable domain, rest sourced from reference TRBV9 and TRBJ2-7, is DSGVTQTPKHLITATGQRVTLRCSPRSGDLSVYWYQQSLDQGLQFLIQYYNGEERAKGNILERFSAQQFPDLHSELNLSSLELGDSALYFCASSATYTSYEQYFGPGTRLTVT.

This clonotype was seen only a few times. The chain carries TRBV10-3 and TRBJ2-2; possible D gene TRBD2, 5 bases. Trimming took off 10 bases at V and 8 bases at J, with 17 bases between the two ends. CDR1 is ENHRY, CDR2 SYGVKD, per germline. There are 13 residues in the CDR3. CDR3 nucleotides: TGTGCCACGCGAAGAGACCGGGATGGGGAGCTGTTTTTT. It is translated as CATRRDRDGELFF.

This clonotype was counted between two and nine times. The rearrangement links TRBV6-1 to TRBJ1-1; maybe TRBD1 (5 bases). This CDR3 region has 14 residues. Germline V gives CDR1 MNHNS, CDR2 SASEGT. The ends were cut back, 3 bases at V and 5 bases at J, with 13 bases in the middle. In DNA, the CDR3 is TGTGCCAGCAGTGAGACGATAAGGGGTACTGAAGCTTTCTTT. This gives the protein CASSETIRGTEAFF.

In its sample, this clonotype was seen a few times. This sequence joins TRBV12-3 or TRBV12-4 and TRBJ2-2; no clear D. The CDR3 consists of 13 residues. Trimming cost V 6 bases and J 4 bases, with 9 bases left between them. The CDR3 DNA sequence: TGTGCCAGCAGCCCGTTCTCCACCGGGGAGCTGTTTTTT. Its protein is CASSPFSTGELFF.

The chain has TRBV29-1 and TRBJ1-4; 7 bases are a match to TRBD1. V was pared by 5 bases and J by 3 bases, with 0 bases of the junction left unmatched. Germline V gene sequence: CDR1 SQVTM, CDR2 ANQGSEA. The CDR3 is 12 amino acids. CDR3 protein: CSVQGANEKLFF. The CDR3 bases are TGCAGCGTTCAGGGGGCTAATGAAAAACTGTTTTTT.

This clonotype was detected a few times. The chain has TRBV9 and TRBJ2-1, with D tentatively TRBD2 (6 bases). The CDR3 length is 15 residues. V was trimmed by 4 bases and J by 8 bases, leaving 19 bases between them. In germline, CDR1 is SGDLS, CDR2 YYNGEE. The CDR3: CASSPIATSAYEQFF. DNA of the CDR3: TGTGCCAGCAGCCCTATCGCGACTAGTGCGTATGAGCAGTTCTTC. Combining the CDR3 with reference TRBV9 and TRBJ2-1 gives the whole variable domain DSGVTQTPKHLITATGQRVTLRCSPRSGDLSVYWYQQSLDQGLQFLIQYYNGEERAKGNILERFSAQQFPDLHSELNLSSLELGDSALYFCASSPIATSAYEQFFGPGTRLTVL.

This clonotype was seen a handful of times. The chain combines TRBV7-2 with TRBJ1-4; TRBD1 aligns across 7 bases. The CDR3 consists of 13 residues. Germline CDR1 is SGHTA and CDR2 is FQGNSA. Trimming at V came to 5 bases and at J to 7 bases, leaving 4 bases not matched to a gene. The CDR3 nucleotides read TGTGCCAGCAGCCAGGGGGTGGGTGAAAAACTGTTTTTT. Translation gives CASSQGVGEKLFF.

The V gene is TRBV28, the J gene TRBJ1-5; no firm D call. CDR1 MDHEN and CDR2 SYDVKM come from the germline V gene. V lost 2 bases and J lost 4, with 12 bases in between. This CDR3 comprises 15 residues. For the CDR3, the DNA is TGTGCCAGCAGTTTACTGGGTAGTGGTAATCAGCCCCAGCATTTT. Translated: CASSLLGSGNQPQHF.

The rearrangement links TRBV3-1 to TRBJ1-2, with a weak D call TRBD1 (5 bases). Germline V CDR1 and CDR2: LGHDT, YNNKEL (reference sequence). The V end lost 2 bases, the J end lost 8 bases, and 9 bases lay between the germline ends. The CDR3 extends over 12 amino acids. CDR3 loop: CASSQSGVGYTF. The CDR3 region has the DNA TGTGCCAGCAGCCAATCGGGGGTAGGCTACACCTTC.

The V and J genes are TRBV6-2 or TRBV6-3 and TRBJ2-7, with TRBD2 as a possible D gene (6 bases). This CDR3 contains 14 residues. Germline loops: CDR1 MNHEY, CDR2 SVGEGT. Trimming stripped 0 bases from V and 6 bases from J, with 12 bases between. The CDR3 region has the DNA TGTGCCAGCAGTTACTCCCCACTAGCAGCCGAGCAGTACTTC. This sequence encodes CASSYSPLAAEQYF.

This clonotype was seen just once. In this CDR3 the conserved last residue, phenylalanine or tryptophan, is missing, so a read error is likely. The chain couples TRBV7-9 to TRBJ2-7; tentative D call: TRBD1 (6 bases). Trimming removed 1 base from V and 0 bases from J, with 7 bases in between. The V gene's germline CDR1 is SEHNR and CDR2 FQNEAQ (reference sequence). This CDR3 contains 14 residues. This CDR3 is CASSLEGGSYEQYY. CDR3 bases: TGTGCCAGCAGCTTAGAAGGGGGCTCCTACGAGCAGTACTAC.

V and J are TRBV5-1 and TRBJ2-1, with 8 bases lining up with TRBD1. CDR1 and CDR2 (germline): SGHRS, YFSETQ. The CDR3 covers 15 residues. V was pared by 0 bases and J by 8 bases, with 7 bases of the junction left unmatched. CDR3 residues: CASSLVDREVDEQFF. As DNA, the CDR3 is TGCGCCAGCAGCTTGGTGGACAGGGAGGTCGATGAGCAGTTCTTC.

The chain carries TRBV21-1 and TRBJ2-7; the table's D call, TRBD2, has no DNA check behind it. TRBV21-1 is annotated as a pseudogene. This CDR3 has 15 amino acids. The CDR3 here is CASSKNFPLGGGQYF. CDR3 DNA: TGTGCCAGCAGCAAAAACTTTCCCCTAGGCGGGGGGCAGTACTTC.

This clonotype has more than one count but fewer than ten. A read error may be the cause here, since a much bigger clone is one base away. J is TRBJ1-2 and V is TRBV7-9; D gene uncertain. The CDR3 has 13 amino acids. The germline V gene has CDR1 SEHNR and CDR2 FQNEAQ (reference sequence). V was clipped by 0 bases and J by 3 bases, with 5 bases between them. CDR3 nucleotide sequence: TGTGCCAGCAGCTTAGCAGGGTACTATGGCTACACCTTC. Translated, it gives CASSLAGYYGYTF.

The DNA of the CDR3 is TGTGCCAGCAGCGTAGCAGGGGTCCCCTACGAGCAGTACTTC. Translated, it gives CASSVAGVPYEQYF. The chain couples TRBV9 to TRBJ2-7; TRBD1 is a possible D gene (6 bases). CDR1 is SGDLS, CDR2 YYNGEE, per germline. Trimming took off 0 bases at V and 2 bases at J, with 9 bases between the two ends. The CDR3 is 14 residues long. Full variable domain (remainder filled in from reference TRBV9 and TRBJ2-7): DSGVTQTPKHLITATGQRVTLRCSPRSGDLSVYWYQQSLDQGLQFLIQYYNGEERAKGNILERFSAQQFPDLHSELNLSSLELGDSALYFCASSVAGVPYEQYFGPGTRLTVT.

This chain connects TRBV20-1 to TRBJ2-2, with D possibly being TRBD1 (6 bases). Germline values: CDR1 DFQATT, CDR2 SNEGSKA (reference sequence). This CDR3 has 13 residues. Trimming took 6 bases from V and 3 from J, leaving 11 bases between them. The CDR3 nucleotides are TGCAGTGCCTCCGACAGGTACACCGGGGAGCTGTTTTTT. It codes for CSASDRYTGELFF.